This TCR beta chain emerged from a study of T-cell reconstitution after alpha-beta-depleted transplantation in children. Whole-study findings and limits: Reportedly, roughly two months post-transplant, alpha-beta T cells arose from several hundred expanded graft clones. One year post-transplant, T-cell counts and diversity were largely derived from T cells produced anew.

The TCRbeta library was prepared with unique molecular identifiers. TCRdb itself ran the PCR reads through MiXCR, one entry per CDR3 protein. The top ten hold under 30% of the sample, which has roughly 400,000 distinct CDR3 sequences, 43% seen once. This CDR3 comprises 13 residues. Trimming pared 2 bases from V and 4 bases from J, leaving 7 bases between. From germline, CDR1 is LGHNA and CDR2 YNFKEQ. This clonotype showed up many times. Antigen unknown. This clonotype was obtained from a girl aged 2-10 years with aplastic anemia, due to receive a stem cell transplant. The sequenced sample was PBMCs, obtained before TCRalphabeta/CD19-depleted stem cell transplant. The V call is TRBV4-2, the J call TRBJ2-3, with a weak D call TRBD1 (6 bases). The CDR3 DNA sequence: TGTGCCAGCAGCCAACAGGGGCCAGATACGCAGTATTTT. Translating it yields CASSQQGPDTQYF.